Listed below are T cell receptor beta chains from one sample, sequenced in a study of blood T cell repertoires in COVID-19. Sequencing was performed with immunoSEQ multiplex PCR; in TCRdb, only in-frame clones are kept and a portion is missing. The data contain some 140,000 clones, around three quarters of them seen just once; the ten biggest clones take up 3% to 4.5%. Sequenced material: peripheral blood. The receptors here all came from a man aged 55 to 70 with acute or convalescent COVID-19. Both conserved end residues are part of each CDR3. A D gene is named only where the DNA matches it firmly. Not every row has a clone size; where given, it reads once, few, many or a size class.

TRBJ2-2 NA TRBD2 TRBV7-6 CASSRLAGYTGELFF TGTGCCAGCAGCCGACTAGCGGGATACACCGGGGAGCTGTTTTTT
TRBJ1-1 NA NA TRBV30 CACPNSGETEAFF TGTGCCTGTCCCAACTCAGGGGAAACTGAAGCTTTCTTT
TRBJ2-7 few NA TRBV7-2 CATYLWRGLEQYF TGTGCCACCTACTTGTGGCGGGGGCTCGAGCAGTACTTC
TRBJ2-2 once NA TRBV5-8 CASSSPRRTGLFF TGTGCCAGCAGCTCGCCCAGACGAACGGGTCTGTTTTTT
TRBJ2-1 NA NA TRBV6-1 CASSEAQGLLNEQFF TGTGCCAGCAGTGAAGCCCAGGGATTGCTCAATGAGCAGTTCTTC
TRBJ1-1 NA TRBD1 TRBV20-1 CSARRQGGAFF TGCAGTGCTAGACGACAGGGAGGAGCTTTCTTT
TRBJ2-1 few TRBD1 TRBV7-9 CASSPAGTGGKNEQFF TGTGCCAGCAGCCCCGCCGGGACAGGGGGTAAGAATGAGCAGTTCTTC
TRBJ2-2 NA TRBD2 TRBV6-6 CASSPLAGGTTGELFF TGTGCCAGCAGTCCATTAGCGGGAGGAACCACCGGGGAGCTGTTTTTT
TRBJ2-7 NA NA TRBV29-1 CSVEGHEKGGEQYF TGCAGCGTTGAAGGGCACGAAAAGGGAGGCGAGCAGTACTTC
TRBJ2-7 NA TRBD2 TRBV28 CASLSGSYPSEQYF TGTGCCAGCCTTAGCGGGAGTTACCCCTCCGAGCAGTACTTC
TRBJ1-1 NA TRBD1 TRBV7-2 CASSPRTGLEAFF TGTGCCAGCAGCCCGAGGACAGGGCTCGAAGCTTTCTTT
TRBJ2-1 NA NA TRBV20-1 CSASVPDEQFF TGCAGTGCTAGTGTTCCCGATGAGCAGTTCTTC
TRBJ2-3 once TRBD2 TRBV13 CASSPGGGTLSTDTQYF TGTGCCAGCAGCCCTGGGGGGGGAACACTTAGCACAGATACGCAGTATTTT
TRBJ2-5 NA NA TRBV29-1 CSVALAQETQYF TGCAGCGTTGCGCTAGCCCAAGAGACCCAGTACTTC
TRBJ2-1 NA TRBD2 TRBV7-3 CASSPGLAGNNEQFF TGTGCCAGCAGCCCCGGACTAGCGGGAAATAATGAGCAGTTCTTC
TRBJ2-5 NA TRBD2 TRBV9 CASSVGLAGGTETQYF TGTGCCAGCAGCGTAGGGCTAGCGGGAGGGACTGAGACCCAGTACTTC
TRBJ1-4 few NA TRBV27 CASSLFPGWEKLFF TGTGCCAGCAGTTTATTTCCAGGGTGGGAAAAACTGTTTTTT
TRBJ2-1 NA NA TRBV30 CAWSVLFRGVSEQFF TGTGCCTGGAGTGTATTGTTCCGTGGAGTTAGTGAGCAGTTCTTC
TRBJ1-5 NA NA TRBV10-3 CAISESGGHNQPQHF TGTGCCATCAGTGAGTCTGGCGGCCACAATCAGCCCCAGCATTTT
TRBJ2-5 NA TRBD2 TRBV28 CASSLSTFSGKPLSETQYF TGTGCCAGCAGTTTATCTACTTTTAGCGGGAAACCCCTAAGCGAGACCCAGTACTTC
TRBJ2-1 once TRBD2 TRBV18 CASAPLASYNEQFF TGTGCCAGCGCCCCACTAGCGTCCTACAATGAGCAGTTCTTC
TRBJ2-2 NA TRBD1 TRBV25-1 CASSKLPGQGANTGELFF TGTGCCAGCAGTAAGCTCCCGGGACAGGGCGCGAACACCGGGGAGCTGTTTTTT
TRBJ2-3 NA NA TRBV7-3 CASSLTGGSGTDTQYF TGTGCCAGCAGCTTAACGGGAGGCAGTGGCACAGATACGCAGTATTTT
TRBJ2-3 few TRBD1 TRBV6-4 CASSPGQGADTQYF TGTGCCAGCAGTCCGGGACAGGGGGCCGATACGCAGTATTTT
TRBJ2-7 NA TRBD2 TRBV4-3 CASSQALAASYEQYF TGCGCCAGCAGCCAAGCACTAGCGGCGTCCTACGAGCAGTACTTC
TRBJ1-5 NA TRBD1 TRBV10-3 CAISGGGAEPQHF TGTGCCATCAGTGGAGGGGGCGCGGAGCCCCAGCATTTT
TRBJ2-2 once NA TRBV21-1 CASSTALAGGDTGELFF TGTGCCAGCAGCACAGCCCTAGCGGGAGGTGACACCGGGGAGCTGTTTTTT
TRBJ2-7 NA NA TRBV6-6 CASSYSPLANYEQYF TGTGCCAGCAGTTACTCCCCCTTAGCGAATTACGAGCAGTACTTC
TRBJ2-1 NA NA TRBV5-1 CASSLEPGANNEQFF TGCGCCAGCAGCTTGGAACCAGGGGCGAACAATGAGCAGTTCTTC
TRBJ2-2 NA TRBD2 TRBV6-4 CASSPLAGALIPGELFF TGTGCCAGCAGTCCTCTAGCGGGAGCCCTTATTCCCGGGGAGCTGTTTTTT
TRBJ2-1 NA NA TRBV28 CASSLRGVRREQFF TGTGCCAGCAGTCTACGCGGAGTCCGCCGGGAGCAGTTCTTC
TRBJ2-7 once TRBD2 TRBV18 CASSPGLAGGLDEQYF TGTGCCAGCTCACCGGGACTAGCGGGAGGGCTAGACGAGCAGTACTTC
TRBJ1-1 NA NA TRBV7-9 CASSLGAGRKNTEAFF TGTGCCAGCAGCTTAGGGGCGGGGCGGAAGAACACTGAAGCTTTCTTT
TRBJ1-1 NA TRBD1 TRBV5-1 CASSLAGGDTEAFF TGCGCCAGCAGCTTGGCAGGGGGCGACACTGAAGCTTTCTTT
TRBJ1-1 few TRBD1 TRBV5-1 CASSRTGEDTEAFF TGCGCCAGCAGCAGGACAGGGGAGGACACTGAAGCTTTCTTT
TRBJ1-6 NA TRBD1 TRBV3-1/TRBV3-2 CASSHGQGAWTYNSPLHF TGTGCCAGCAGCCACGGACAGGGGGCCTGGACTTATAATTCACCCCTCCACTTT
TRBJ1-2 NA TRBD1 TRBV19 CASRGQGAIFGYTF TGTGCCAGTAGAGGACAGGGGGCTATTTTTGGCTACACCTTC
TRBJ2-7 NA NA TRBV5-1 CASSLTHSYEQYF TGCGCCAGCAGCTTGACTCACTCCTACGAGCAGTACTTC
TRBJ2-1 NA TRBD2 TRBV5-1 CASSLDTGGRGEQFF TGCGCCAGCAGCTTGGACACAGGAGGGAGGGGAGAGCAGTTCTTC
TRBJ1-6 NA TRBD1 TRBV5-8 CASSYWGQGNSPLHF TGTGCCAGCAGCTACTGGGGACAGGGAAATTCACCCCTCCACTTT
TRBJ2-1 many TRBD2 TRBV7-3 CASSEGLDSNEQFF TGTGCCAGCAGCGAGGGACTAGATAGCAATGAGCAGTTCTTC
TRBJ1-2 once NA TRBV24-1 CATSEPPGNYYTF TGTGCCACCAGTGAGCCCCCCGGGAACTACTACACCTTC
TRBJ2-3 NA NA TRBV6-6 CASSYSTNSRTDTQYF TGTGCCAGCAGTTACTCGACTAACTCCCGCACAGATACGCAGTATTTT
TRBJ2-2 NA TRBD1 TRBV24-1 CATGRTGVTGELFF TGTGCCACCGGGAGGACAGGGGTAACCGGGGAGCTGTTTTTT
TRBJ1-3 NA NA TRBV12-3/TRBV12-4 CASSSEAGNTIYF TGTGCCAGCAGTTCAGAGGCTGGAAACACCATATATTTT
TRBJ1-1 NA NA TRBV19 CASSTPRGLRTEAFF TGTGCCAGTAGTACCCCCAGGGGTTTGAGGACTGAAGCTTTCTTT
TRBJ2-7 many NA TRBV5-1 CASSLEAGPSYEQYF TGCGCCAGCAGCTTGGAAGCGGGTCCCTCCTACGAGCAGTACTTC
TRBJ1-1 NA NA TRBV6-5 CASTQKLNTEAFF TGTGCCAGTACGCAGAAGTTGAACACTGAAGCTTTCTTT
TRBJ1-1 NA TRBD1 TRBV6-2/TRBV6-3 CASSYAGQGVTAFF TGTGCCAGCAGTTACGCGGGACAGGGTGTCACGGCTTTCTTT
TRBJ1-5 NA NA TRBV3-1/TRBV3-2 CASSQDQEGNQPQHF TGTGCCAGCAGCCAAGATCAGGAGGGCAATCAGCCCCAGCATTTT
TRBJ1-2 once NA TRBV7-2 CASSLRQPIYGYTF TGTGCCAGCAGCTTAAGACAGCCTATCTATGGCTACACCTTC
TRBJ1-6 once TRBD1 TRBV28 CASRPGTALPLHF TGTGCCAGCAGACCCGGGACAGCATTACCCCTCCACTTT
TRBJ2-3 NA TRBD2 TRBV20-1 CSASISGSADTQYF TGCAGTGCTAGTATTAGCGGGAGCGCGGATACGCAGTATTTT
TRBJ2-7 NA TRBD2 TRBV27 CASTTSGTGEQYF TGTGCCAGCACGACTAGCGGGACGGGCGAGCAGTACTTC